Listed here are 16 T cell receptor beta chains from one sample, sequenced in a study of blood T cell repertoires in COVID-19. Clones were read by immunoSEQ multiplex PCR, and TCRdb kept only the in-frame ones, dropping some. The sample holds 300,000 to 400,000 clones, around 90% seen once. The sequencing sample was made of peripheral blood. Receptor source: a man aged 25-45 years with COVID-19, enrolled during active disease.

A word on this clone: Different DNA sequences within this sample yield the same CDR3. V usage is TRBV9 and J usage is TRBJ2-7; weak D call: TRBD1 (5 bases). With 0 bases removed from V and 2 bases from J, the gap between germline ends came to 9 bases. This CDR3 contains 14 residues. Germline CDR1 and CDR2: SGDLS and YYNGEE. The CDR3 loop is CASSVGGTTYEQYF. Here the CDR3 DNA reads TGTGCCAGCAGCGTAGGGGGCACCACCTACGAGCAGTACTTC.

This clone has only a few counts. This CDR3 is CASSQEGRTNTEAFF. CDR3 bases: TGTGCCAGCAGCCAAGAGGGCAGAACCAACACTGAAGCTTTCTTT. The chain couples TRBV4-2 to TRBJ1-1, with D unclear. There are 15 residues in the CDR3. Germline lookup yields CDR1 LGHNA and CDR2 YNFKEQ. V lost 0 bases, J lost 2 bases, and 10 bases lay in between.

The chain joins TRBV28 to TRBJ2-1; D ambiguous. This CDR3 is built from 12 residues. CDR1 and CDR2 (germline): MDHEN, SYDVKM. Trimming took 5 bases from V and 9 from J, leaving 11 bases between them. Here the CDR3 reads CASSTQDIEQFF. The CDR3 DNA follows: TGTGCCAGCAGTACCCAGGATATTGAGCAGTTCTTC.

The chain recombines TRBV24-1 with TRBJ2-1; TRBD2 matches at 16 bases. The trim removed 2 bases at V and 0 bases at J, leaving 9 bases unmatched. Germline lookup yields CDR1 KGHDR and CDR2 SFDVKD. The CDR3 is 21 amino acids. This CDR3 is CATSDSMGLAGGLSSYNEQFF. In DNA form, the CDR3 reads TGTGCCACCAGTGATTCGATGGGACTAGCGGGAGGGCTTAGCTCCTACAATGAGCAGTTCTTC.

The V call is TRBV7-9, the J call TRBJ1-4, with 8 bases that match TRBD1. Germline-derived CDR1 and CDR2 are SEHNR and FQNEAQ (reference sequence). The CDR3 contains 17 residues. V trimming: 1 base; J trimming: 2 bases; junction bases outside the gene matches: 6. In nucleotides, the CDR3 is TGTGCCAGCAGCTTAGAGATGCAGGGGGCTACTAATGAAAAACTGTTTTTT. Encoded protein: CASSLEMQGATNEKLFF.

This clone was counted a single time. The V and J genes are TRBV7-6 and TRBJ2-3, with 9 positions matching TRBD2. Germline V gene lookup returns CDR1 SGHVS and CDR2 FNYEAQ. CDR3 length: 18 amino acids. With 0 bases clipped from V and 6 bases from J, the junction kept 13 bases outside the gene matches. CDR3 nucleotide sequence: TGTGCCAGCAGCTTAGCCCCCGTGTCAGCGGGGGGATCTGATACGCAGTATTTT. This encodes CASSLAPVSAGGSDTQYF.

The chain uses TRBV7-2 and TRBJ2-7; TRBD2 is a possible D gene (6 bases). Germline values: CDR1 SGHTA, CDR2 FQGNSA. The CDR3 extends over 14 amino acids. Trimming removed 1 base at V and 4 bases at J, with 11 bases between. CDR3 protein: CASSLGTIQYEQYF. CDR3 nucleotide sequence: TGTGCCAGCAGCTTAGGGACTATACAATACGAGCAGTACTTC.

This sequence joins TRBV27 and TRBJ1-1; D remains unclear. The CDR3 sequence is 19 residues long. The germline CDR1 and CDR2 sequences are MNHEY and SMNVEV (reference sequence). Trimming took 5 bases from V and 0 from J, leaving 25 bases between them. Here the CDR3 reads CASSLGTIGRSNMNTEAFF. For the CDR3, the DNA is TGTGCCAGCAGTCTAGGAACTATAGGCCGCTCAAACATGAACACTGAAGCTTTCTTT.

The rearrangement links TRBV6-5 to TRBJ2-3, with 11 bases fitting TRBD2. Germline V gives CDR1 MNHEY, CDR2 SVGAGI. Trimming at V came to 5 bases and at J to 5 bases, leaving 6 bases not matched to a gene. The CDR3 extends over 15 amino acids. The chain's CDR3 is CASSRAGTSGDTQYF. In DNA, the CDR3 is TGTGCCAGCAGTCGCGCCGGGACTAGCGGAGATACGCAGTATTTT.

The chain carries TRBV7-2 and TRBJ2-5, with 8 nucleotides matching TRBD1. From germline, CDR1 is SGHTA and CDR2 FQGNSA. CDR3 length: 15 amino acids. With 5 bases clipped from V and 1 base from J, the junction kept 6 bases outside the gene matches. The CDR3 nucleotides read TGTGCCAGCAGCCCAGGACAGGGAGTCCAAGAGACCCAGTACTTC. It specifies CASSPGQGVQETQYF.

V gene TRBV6-5 combines with J gene TRBJ2-1; D is uncertain. Germline CDR1 reads MNHEY; CDR2 reads SVGAGI. Trimming stripped 7 bases from V and 4 bases from J, with 5 bases between. The CDR3 contains 11 residues. The CDR3 protein is CASKEYNEQFF. CDR3 coding DNA: TGTGCCAGCAAGGAGTACAATGAGCAGTTCTTC.

The chain links TRBV6-5 to TRBJ2-1; the match to TRBD1 covers 7 bases. The CDR3 length is 15 residues. The V segment lost 2 bases and the J segment 6 bases; nucleotides outside the gene matches: 7. Germline V gene lookup returns CDR1 MNHEY and CDR2 SVGAGI. This chain's CDR3 is CASSYQTGRTNEQFF. CDR3 coding DNA: TGTGCCAGCAGTTACCAGACAGGGAGAACCAATGAGCAGTTCTTC.

V and J are TRBV24-1 and TRBJ2-3; TRBD1 agrees at 9 bases. Germline trimming cut 2 bases from V and 3 bases from J; bases unmatched to any gene: 11. The CDR3 runs 18 residues. CDR1 and CDR2 (germline): KGHDR, SFDVKD. CDR3 bases: TGTGCCACCAGTGATTCCCGTACAGGGGGCGCATCGACAGATACGCAGTATTTT. Translated: CATSDSRTGGASTDTQYF.

This clone came up many times. The chain is built from TRBV6-2 or TRBV6-3 and TRBJ2-2; 14 nucleotides align to TRBD2. V lost 5 bases and J lost 1; bases outside the gene matches: 6. Looked up from germline, CDR1 is MNHEY and CDR2 is SVGEGT. The CDR3 consists of 18 residues. DNA for the CDR3: TGTGCCAGCAGTGAGGGGACTAGCGGGAGAGAGAACACCGGGGAGCTGTTTTTT. Translating it yields CASSEGTSGRENTGELFF.

The J gene is TRBJ1-1, the V gene TRBV27; D unresolved. The CDR3 runs 12 residues. CDR1 MNHEY and CDR2 SMNVEV come from the germline V gene (reference sequence). The germline V and J ends were trimmed by 4 bases and 2 bases, with 5 bases remaining between them. The CDR3 bases are TGTGCCAGCAGTTCTATCAACACTGAAGCTTTCTTT. Its protein product is CASSSINTEAFF.

The chain joins TRBV18 to TRBJ1-1; no firm D call. V dropped 0 bases and J dropped 4 bases, with 9 bases sitting between them. Germline V gene sequence: CDR1 KGHSH, CDR2 LQKENI. The CDR3 covers 14 residues. CDR3 DNA: TGTGCCAGCTCACCACCGGGGAGGTTCACTGAAGCTTTCTTT. It encodes CASSPPGRFTEAFF.